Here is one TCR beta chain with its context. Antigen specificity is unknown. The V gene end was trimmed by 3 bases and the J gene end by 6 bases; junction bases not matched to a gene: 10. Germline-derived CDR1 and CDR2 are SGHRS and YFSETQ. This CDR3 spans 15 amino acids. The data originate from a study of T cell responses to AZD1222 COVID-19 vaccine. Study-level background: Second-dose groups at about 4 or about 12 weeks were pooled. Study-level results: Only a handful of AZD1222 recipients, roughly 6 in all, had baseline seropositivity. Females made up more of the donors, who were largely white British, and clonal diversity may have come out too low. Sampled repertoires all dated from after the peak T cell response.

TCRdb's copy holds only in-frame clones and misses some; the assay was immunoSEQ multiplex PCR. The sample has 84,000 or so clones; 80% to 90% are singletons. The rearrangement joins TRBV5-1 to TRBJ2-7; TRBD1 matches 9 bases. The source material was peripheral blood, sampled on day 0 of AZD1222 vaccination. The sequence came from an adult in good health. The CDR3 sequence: CASSWTGAGTSEQYF. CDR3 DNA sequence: TGCGCCAGCAGCTGGACAGGGGCCGGAACGTCCGAGCAGTACTTC.